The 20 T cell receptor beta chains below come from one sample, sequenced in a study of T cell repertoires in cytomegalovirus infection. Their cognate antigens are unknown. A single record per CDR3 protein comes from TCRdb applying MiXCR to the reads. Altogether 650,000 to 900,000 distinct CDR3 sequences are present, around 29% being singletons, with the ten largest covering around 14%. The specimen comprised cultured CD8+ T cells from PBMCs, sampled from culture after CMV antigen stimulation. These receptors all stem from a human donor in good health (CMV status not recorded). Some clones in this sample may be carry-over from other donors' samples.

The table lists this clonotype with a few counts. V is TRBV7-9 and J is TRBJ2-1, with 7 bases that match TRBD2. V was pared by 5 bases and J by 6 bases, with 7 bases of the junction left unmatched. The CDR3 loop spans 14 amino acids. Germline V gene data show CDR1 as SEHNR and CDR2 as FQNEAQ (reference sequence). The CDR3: CASSKGGGGNEQFF. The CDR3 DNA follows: TGTGCCAGCAGCAAGGGAGGCGGGGGCAATGAGCAGTTCTTC. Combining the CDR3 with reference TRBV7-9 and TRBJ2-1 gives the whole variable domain DTGVSQNPRHKITKRGQNVTFRCDPISEHNRLYWYRQTLGQGPEFLTYFQNEAQLEKSRLLSDRFSAERPKGSFSTLEIQRTEQGDSAMYLCASSKGGGGNEQFFGPGTRLTVL.

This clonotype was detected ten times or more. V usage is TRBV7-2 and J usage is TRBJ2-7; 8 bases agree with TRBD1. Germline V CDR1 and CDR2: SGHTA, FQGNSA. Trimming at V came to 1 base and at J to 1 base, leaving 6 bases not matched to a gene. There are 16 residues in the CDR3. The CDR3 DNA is TGTGCCAGCAGCTTAGGATTGGACAGGGTATCCTACGAGCAGTACTTC. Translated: CASSLGLDRVSYEQYF. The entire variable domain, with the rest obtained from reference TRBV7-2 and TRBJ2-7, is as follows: GAGVSQSPSNKVTEKGKDVELRCDPISGHTALYWYRQSLGQGLEFLIYFQGNSAPDKSGLPSDRFSAERTGGSVSTLTIQRTQQEDSAVYLCASSLGLDRVSYEQYFGPGTRLTVT.

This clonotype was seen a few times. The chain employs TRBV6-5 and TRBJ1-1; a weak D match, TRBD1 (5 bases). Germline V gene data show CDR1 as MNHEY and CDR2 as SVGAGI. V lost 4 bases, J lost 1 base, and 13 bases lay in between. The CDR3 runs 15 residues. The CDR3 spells CASSWAGRTNTEAFF. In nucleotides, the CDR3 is TGTGCCAGCAGTTGGGCGGGACGGACGAACACTGAAGCTTTCTTT.

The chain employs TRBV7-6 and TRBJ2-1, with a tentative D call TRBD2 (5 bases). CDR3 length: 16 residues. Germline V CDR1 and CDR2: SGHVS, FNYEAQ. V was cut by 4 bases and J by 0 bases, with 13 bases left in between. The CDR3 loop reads CASSSSSDFSYNEQFF. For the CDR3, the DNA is TGTGCCAGCAGCTCCAGTAGCGATTTCTCCTACAATGAGCAGTTCTTC.

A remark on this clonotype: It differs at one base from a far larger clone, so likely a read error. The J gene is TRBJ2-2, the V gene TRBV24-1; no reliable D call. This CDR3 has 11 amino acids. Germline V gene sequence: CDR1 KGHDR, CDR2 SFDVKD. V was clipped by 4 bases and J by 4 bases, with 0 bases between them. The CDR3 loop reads CATSDTGELFF. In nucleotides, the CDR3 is TGTGCCACCAGTGACACCGGGGAGCTGTTTTTT.

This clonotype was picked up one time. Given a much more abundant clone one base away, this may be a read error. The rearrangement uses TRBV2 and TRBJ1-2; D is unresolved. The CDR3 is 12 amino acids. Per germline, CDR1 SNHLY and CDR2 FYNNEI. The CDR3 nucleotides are TGTGCCAGCAGTGGACGCATCTATGGCTACGCCTTC. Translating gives CASSGRIYGYAF.

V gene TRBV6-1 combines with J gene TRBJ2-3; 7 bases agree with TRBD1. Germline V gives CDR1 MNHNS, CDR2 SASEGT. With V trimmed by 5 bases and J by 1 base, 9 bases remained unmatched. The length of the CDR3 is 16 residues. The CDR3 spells CASSLQQGPRTDTQYF. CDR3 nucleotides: TGTGCCAGCAGTTTGCAACAGGGGCCGCGCACAGATACGCAGTATTTT.

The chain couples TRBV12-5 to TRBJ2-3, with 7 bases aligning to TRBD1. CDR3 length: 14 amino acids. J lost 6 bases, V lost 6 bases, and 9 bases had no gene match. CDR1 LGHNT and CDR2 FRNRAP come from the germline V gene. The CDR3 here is CASGLQGTYDTQYF. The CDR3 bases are TGTGCTAGTGGGTTACAGGGGACATACGATACGCAGTATTTT.

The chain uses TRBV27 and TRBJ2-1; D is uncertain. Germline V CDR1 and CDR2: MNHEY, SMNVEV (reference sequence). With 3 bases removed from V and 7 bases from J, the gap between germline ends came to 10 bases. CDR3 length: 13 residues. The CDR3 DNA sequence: TGTGCCAGCAGTTTCCTTCAAGGAAATGAGCAGTTCTTC. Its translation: CASSFLQGNEQFF.

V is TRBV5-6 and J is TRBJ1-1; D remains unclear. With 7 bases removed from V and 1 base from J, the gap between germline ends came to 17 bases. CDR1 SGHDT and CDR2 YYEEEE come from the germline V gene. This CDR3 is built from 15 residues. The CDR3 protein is CASFHVAGGNTEAFF. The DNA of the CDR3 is TGTGCCAGCTTCCACGTGGCAGGAGGGAACACTGAAGCTTTCTTT.

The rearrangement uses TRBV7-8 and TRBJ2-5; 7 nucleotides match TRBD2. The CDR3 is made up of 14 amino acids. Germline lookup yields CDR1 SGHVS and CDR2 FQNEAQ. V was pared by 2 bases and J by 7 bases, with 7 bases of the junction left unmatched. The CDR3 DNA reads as TGTGCCAGCAGCTTAATAACTAGCGATTGGACCCAGTACTTC. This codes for CASSLITSDWTQYF. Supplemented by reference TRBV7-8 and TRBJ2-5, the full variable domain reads GAGVSQSPRYKVAKRGQDVALRCDPISGHVSLFWYQQALGQGPEFLTYFQNEAQLDKSGLPSDRFFAERPEGSVSTLKIQRTQQEDSAVYLCASSLITSDWTQYFGPGTRLLVL.

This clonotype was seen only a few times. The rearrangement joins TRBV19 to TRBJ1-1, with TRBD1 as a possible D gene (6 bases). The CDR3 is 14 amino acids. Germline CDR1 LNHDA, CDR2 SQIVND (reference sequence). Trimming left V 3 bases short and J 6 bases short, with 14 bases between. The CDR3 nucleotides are TGTGCCAGTAGTATCCGTCAAGGGGGGGCTGAAGCTTTCTTT. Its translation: CASSIRQGGAEAFF.

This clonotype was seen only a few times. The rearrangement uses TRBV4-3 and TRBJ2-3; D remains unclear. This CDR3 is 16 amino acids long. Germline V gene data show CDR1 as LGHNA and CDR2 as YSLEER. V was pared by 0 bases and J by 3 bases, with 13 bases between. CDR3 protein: CASSQDLSRVTDTQYF. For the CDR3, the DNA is TGCGCCAGCAGCCAAGATCTTAGTAGGGTGACAGATACGCAGTATTTT.

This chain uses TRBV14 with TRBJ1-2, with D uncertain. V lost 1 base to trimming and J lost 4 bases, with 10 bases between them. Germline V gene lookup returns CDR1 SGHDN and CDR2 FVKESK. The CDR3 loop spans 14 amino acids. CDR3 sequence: CASSQGPASYGYTF. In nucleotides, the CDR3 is TGTGCCAGCAGCCAAGGGCCCGCGAGCTATGGCTACACCTTC.

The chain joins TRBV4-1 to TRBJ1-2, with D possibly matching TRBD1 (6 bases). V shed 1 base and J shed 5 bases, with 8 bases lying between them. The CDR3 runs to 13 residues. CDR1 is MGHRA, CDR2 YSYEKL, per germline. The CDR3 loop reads CASSQVDRYGYTF. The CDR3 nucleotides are TGCGCCAGCAGCCAAGTGGACAGATATGGCTACACCTTC.

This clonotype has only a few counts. The CDR3 here is CASSFGSFYTQYF. CDR3 in DNA: TGTGCCAGCAGTTTTGGGTCCTTCTATACGCAGTATTTT. V gene TRBV27 combines with J gene TRBJ2-3; D unclear. Germline values: CDR1 MNHEY, CDR2 SMNVEV (reference sequence). CDR3 length equals 13 residues. V lost 3 bases and J 7 bases, leaving 11 bases between the germline ends.

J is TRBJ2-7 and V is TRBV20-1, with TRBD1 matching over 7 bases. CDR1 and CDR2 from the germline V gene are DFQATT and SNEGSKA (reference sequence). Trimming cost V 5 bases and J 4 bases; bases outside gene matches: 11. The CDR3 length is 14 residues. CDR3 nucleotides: TGCAGTGCTCCTGCCCCGGGACAGAATTACGAGCAGTACGTC. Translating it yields CSAPAPGQNYEQYV.

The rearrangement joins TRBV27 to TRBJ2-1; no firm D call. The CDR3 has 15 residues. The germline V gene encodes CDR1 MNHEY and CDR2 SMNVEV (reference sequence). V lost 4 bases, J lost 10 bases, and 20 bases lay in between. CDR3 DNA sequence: TGTGCCAGCAGTTCGGACGTTAACGCGTTGGAGGAGCAGTTCTTC. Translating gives CASSSDVNALEEQFF.

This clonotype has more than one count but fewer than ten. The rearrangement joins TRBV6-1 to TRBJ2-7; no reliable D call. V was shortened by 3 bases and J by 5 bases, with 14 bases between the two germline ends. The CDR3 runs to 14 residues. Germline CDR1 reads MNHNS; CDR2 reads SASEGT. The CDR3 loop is CASSDMGSQDEQYF. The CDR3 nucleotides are TGTGCCAGCAGTGACATGGGGTCCCAGGACGAGCAGTACTTC.

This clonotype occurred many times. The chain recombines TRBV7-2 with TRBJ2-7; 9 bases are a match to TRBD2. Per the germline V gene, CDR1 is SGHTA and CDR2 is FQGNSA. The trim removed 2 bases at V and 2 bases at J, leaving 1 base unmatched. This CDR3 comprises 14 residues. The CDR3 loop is CASSLLAGTYEQYV. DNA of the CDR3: TGTGCCAGCAGCTTACTAGCGGGGACCTACGAGCAGTACGTC.